This TCR beta chain derives from a study of cytomegalovirus exposure and HLA in healthy donors (dated by TCRdb to about 2017). About the full investigation: According to a later analysis, the roughly 120 validation repertoires were produced on the same platform as the roughly 600 repertoires of the first cohort. A separate validation cohort of over a hundred different subjects was used in addition to the roughly 720-subject first cohort. The study combined high-throughput TCR immunosequencing, statistical association of individual TCRs with disease status, and machine learning to predict cytomegalovirus infection status. The study aimed to test whether signatures of past pathogen exposure could be identified by cataloging public T cell receptors. The paper's findings and limits, for the study overall: It was suggested by the authors that the approach could potentially be generalized to other disease states and immunological phenotypes. In vitro tests confirmed that a few of the cytomegalovirus-associated TCR beta chains recognize cytomegalovirus antigens. While some public TCRs were present in many individuals, most TCR sequences turned up only very rarely across donors. All 130 or so repertoires were used to score co-occurrence in the validation cohort in a later analysis, because that analysis had no HLA typing for the cohort. The study gave a list of under 200 TCR beta chains associated with cytomegalovirus. A later analysis found that TCRs clustered in the first cohort also tended to co-occur in the 120 validation repertoires, with more than 90% of cluster scores above 0. Cytomegalovirus status was reported to be diagnosed by the classifier with high specificity and sensitivity in both the original and validation cohorts.

Comment on this clone: What antigen it recognizes has not been identified. No much larger clone is present one base from it, and per-base qualities are unavailable.

From cysteine to phenylalanine, the CDR3 is 14 amino acids long. Only the CDR3 region is kept as DNA, spanning 42 bases read in frame from base 1. CDR1 SGHDT and CDR2 YYEEEE were looked up in the germline V gene. V trim: 2 bases; J trim: 5 bases; unmatched bases: 3. Separate from the approximately 670-subject first cohort, the validation cohort of around 130 subjects was the group to which the donors belonged. Libraries were constructed by the immunoSEQ multiplex PCR assay. In the original analysis: A statistical classification framework was built to diagnose cytomegalovirus status from the catalog of TCR beta chain sequences. The table was pulled from immuneACCESS by TCRdb, which kept in-frame rearrangements only. Such tables lose some clones; where checked, under half of the loss comes from unresolved V genes, and the rest has no known cause. V and J calls and clone size are copied from that table; D and trimming were computed from the DNA. The sample includes about 130,000 clones, with roughly nine tenths observed a single time. Clones ranked in the top ten supply roughly 9.2% of the sample.

In this chain, TRBV5-6 is recombined with TRBJ2-2, and TRBD1 aligns with 7 junction nucleotides. The specimen was PBMCs. This clonotype was sampled from a young woman in good health and CMV-seropositive. The DNA is as follows: TGTGCCAGCAGCTTAGCAGGGGGAACCGGGGAGCTGTTTTTT. It codes for CASSLAGGTGELFF.